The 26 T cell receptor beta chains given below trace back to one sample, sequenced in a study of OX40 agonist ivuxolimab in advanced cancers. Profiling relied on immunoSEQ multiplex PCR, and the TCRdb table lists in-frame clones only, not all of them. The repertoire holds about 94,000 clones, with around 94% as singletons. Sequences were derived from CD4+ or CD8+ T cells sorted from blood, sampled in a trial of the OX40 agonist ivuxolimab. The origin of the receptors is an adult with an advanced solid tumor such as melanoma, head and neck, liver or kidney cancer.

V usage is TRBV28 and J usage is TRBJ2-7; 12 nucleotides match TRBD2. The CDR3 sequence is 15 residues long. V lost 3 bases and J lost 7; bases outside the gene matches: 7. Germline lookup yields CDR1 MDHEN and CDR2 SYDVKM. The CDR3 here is CASSFPLAGGREQYF. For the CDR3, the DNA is TGTGCCAGCAGTTTCCCACTAGCGGGAGGTCGGGAGCAGTACTTC.

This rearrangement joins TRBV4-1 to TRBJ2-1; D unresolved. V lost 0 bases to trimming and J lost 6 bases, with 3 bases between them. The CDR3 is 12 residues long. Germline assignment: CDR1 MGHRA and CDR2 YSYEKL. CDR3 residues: CASSQDRNEQFF. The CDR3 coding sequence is TGCGCCAGCAGCCAAGATCGCAATGAGCAGTTCTTC.

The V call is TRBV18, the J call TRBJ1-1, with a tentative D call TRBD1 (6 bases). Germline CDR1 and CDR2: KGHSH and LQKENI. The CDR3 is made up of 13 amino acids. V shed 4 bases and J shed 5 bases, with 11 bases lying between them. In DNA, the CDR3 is TGTGCCAGCTCACAGGGGGAGGGGACTGAAGCTTTCTTT. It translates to CASSQGEGTEAFF.

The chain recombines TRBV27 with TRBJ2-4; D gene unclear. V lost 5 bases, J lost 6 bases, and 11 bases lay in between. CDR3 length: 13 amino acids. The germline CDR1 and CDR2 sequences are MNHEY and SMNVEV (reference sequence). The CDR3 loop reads CASSPQTLNIQYF. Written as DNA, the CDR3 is TGTGCCAGCAGTCCCCAGACACTAAACATTCAGTACTTC.

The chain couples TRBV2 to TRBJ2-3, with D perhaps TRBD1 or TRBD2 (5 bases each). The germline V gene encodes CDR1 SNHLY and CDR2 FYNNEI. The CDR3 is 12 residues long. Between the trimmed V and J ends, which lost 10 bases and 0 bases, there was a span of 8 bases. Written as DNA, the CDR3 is TGTGCCACGAGGGGTAGCACAGATACGCAGTATTTT. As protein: CATRGSTDTQYF.

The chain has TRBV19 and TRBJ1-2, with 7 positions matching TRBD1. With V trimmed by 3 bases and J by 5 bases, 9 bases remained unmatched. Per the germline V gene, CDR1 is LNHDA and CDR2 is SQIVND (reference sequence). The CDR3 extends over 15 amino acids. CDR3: CASSMGDRVGYGYTF. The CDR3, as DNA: TGTGCCAGTAGTATGGGCGACAGGGTGGGGTATGGCTACACCTTC.

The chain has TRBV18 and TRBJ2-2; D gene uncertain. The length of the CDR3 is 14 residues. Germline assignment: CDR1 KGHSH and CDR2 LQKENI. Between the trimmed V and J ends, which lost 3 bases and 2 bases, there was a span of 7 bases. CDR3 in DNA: TGTGCCAGCTCACCCACGACCAACACCGGGGAGCTGTTTTTT. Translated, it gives CASSPTTNTGELFF.

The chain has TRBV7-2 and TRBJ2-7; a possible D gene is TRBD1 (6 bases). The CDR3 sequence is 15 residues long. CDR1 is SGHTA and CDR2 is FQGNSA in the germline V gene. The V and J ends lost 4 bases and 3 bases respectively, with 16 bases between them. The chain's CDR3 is CASSSPPGQDYEQYF. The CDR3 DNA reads TGTGCCAGCAGCTCACCACCGGGACAAGACTACGAGCAGTACTTC.

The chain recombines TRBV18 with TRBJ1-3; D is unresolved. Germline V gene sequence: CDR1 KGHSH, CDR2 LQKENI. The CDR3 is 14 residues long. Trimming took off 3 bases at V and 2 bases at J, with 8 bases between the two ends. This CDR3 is CASSPGTTGNTIYF. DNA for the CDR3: TGTGCCAGCTCACCTGGAACCACTGGAAACACCATATATTTT.

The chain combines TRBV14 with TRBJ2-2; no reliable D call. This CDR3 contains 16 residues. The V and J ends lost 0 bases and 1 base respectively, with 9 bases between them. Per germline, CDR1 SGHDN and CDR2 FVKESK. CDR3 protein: CASSQDTFWNTGELFF. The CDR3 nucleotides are TGTGCCAGCAGCCAAGACACCTTCTGGAACACCGGGGAGCTGTTTTTT.

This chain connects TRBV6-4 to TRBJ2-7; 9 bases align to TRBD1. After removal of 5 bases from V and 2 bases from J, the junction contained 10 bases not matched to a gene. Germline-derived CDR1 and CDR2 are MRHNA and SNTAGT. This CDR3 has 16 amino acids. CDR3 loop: CASSRNPGQGTYEQYF. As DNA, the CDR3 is TGTGCCAGCAGTCGTAATCCGGGACAGGGAACCTACGAGCAGTACTTC.

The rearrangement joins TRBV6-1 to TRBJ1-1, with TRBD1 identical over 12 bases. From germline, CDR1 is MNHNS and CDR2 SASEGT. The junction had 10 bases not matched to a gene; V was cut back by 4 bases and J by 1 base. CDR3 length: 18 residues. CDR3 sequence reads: CASSVPGTGGGRNTEAFF. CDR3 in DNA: TGTGCCAGCAGTGTCCCCGGGACAGGGGGCGGTCGGAACACTGAAGCTTTCTTT.

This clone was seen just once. The DNA of the CDR3 is TGCGCCAGCAGCATACTAGCGGGAGAGAACAATGAGCAGTTCTTC. It translates to CASSILAGENNEQFF. The V call is TRBV5-1, the J call TRBJ2-1; 11 bases map to TRBD2. Germline CDR1 is SGHRS and CDR2 is YFSETQ. With 4 bases clipped from V and 5 bases from J, the junction kept 5 bases outside the gene matches. This CDR3 region has 15 residues. Together with reference TRBV5-1 and TRBJ2-1, the CDR3 gives the full variable domain: KAGVTQTPRYLIKTRGQQVTLSCSPISGHRSVSWYQQTPGQGLQFLFEYFSETQRNKGNFPGRFSGRQFSNSRSEMNVSTLELGDSALYLCASSILAGENNEQFFGPGTRLTVL.

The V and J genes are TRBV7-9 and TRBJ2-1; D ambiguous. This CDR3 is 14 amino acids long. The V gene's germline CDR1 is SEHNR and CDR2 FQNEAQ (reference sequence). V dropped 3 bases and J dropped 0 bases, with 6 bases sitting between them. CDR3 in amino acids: CASSFSSSYNEQFF. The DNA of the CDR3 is TGTGCCAGCAGCTTTTCAAGCTCCTACAATGAGCAGTTCTTC.

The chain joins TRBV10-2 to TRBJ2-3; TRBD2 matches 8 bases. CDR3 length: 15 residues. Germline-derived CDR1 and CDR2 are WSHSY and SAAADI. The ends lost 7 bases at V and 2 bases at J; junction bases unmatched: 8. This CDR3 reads CASTKRGPLTDTQYF. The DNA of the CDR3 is TGCGCCAGCACAAAGCGGGGGCCCCTCACAGATACGCAGTATTTT.

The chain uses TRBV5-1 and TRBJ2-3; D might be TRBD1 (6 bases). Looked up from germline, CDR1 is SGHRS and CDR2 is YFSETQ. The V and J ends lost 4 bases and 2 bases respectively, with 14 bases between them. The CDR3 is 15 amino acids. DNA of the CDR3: TGCGCCAGCAGCCCCGGGACACCCTACACAGATACGCAGTATTTT. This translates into CASSPGTPYTDTQYF.

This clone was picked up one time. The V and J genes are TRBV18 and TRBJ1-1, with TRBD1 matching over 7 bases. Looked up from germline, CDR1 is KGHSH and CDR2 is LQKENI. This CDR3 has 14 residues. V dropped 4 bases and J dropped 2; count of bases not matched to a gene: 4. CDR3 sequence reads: CASSRQGLNTEAFF. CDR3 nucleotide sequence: TGTGCCAGCTCACGACAGGGTTTAAACACTGAAGCTTTCTTT.

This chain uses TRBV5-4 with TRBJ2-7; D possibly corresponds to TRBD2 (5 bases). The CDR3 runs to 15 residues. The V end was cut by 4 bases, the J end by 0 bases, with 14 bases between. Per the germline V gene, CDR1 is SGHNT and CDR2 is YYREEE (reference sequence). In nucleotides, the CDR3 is TGTGCCAGCAGCCATCCTACGGGGAGCTCCTACGAGCAGTACTTC. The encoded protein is CASSHPTGSSYEQYF.

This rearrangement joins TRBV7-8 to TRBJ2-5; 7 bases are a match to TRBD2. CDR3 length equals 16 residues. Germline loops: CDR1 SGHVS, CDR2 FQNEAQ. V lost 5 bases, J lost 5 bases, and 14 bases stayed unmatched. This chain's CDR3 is CASSVGSAGPRETQYF. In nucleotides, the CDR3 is TGTGCCAGCAGCGTGGGGTCAGCGGGGCCACGGGAGACCCAGTACTTC.

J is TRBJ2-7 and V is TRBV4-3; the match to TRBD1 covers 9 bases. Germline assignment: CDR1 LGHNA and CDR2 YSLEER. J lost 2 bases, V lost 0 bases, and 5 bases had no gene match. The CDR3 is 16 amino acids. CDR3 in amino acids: CASSQDGDRGAYEQYF. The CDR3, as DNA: TGCGCCAGCAGCCAAGATGGCGACAGGGGGGCCTACGAGCAGTACTTC.

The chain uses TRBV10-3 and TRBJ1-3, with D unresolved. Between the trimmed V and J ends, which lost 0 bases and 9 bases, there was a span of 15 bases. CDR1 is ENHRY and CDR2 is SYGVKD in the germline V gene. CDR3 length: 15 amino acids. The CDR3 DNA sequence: TGTGCCATCAGTGAGTCGCGGGGTAACACACCCACCATATATTTT. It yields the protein CAISESRGNTPTIYF.

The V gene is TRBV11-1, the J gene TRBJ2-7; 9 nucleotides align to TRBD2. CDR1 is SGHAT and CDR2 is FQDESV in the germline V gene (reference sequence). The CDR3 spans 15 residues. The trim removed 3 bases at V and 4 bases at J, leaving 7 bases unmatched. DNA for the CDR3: TGTGCCAGCAGCTTGACAGCGGGAGGCGGGTACGAGCAGTACTTC. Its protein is CASSLTAGGGYEQYF. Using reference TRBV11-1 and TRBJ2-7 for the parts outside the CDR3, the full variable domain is EAEVAQSPRYKITEKSQAVAFWCDPISGHATLYWYRQILGQGPELLVQFQDESVVDDSQLPKDRFSAERLKGVDSTLKIQPAELGDSAMYLCASSLTAGGGYEQYFGPGTRLTVT.

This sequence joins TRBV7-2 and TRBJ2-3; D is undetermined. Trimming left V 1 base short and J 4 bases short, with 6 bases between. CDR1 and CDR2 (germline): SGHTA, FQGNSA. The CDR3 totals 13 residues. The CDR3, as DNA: TGTGCCAGCAGCTTAGAAGTCGCAGATACGCAGTATTTT. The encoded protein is CASSLEVADTQYF.

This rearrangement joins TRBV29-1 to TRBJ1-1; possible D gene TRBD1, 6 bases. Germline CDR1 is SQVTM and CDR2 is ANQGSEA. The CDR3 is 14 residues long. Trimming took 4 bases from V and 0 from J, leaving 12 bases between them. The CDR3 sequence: CSVAEGGLNTEAFF. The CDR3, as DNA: TGCAGCGTTGCTGAAGGGGGTCTGAACACTGAAGCTTTCTTT.

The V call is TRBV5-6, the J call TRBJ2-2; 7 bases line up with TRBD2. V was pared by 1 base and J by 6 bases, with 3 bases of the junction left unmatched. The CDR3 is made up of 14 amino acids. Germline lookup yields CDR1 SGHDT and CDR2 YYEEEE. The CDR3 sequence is CASSLYGGAGELFF. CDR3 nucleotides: TGTGCCAGCAGCTTGTATGGGGGGGCCGGGGAGCTGTTTTTT.

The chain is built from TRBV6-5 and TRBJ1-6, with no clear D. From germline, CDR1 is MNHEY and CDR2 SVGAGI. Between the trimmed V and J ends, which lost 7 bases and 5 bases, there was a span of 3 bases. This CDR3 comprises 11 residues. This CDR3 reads CASTDNSPLHF. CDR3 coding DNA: TGTGCCAGCACCGATAATTCACCCCTCCACTTT.